Described below is a single T cell receptor beta chain sequence and its context. Its specificity is not known. This sample stems from a study of molecular identifiers for immune sequencing clone quantification. The study, taken as a whole, reports: Highly expanded clone sizes could be underestimated through barcode sharing by identical TCR molecules. For effector cells, clones above 20 RNA copies held over 99% of molecules; for naive cells, under 1%.

The V and J ends lost 5 bases and 8 bases respectively, with 27 bases between them. The CDR3 is 17 residues long. Germline CDR1 and CDR2: SEHNR and FQNEAQ (reference sequence). TCRdb processed the PCR reads anew with MiXCR; each CDR3 protein has one entry. This sample has about 640,000 distinct CDR3 sequences, with about 20% found just once. As CD8+CD4-CCR7+CD45RA+ cells, naive CD8 T cells were sorted. The clonotype was recovered from a human donor in good health. Some libraries in this study had Jurkat cell RNA spiked in. This rearrangement joins TRBV7-9 to TRBJ1-2; a weak D match, TRBD1 (5 bases). Sequencing was carried out using naive CD8+ T cells from blood, with Jurkat cell RNA spiked in. Regarding subset: FACS-sorted CD8+CD4-CCR7+CD45RA+ naive T cells. DNA of the CDR3: TGTGCCAGCAGCAGCGGATCATTCGGGACCGATTGGTACGGCTACACCTTC. This translates into CASSSGSFGTDWYGYTF.